Listed below are T cell receptor beta chains from one sample, sequenced in a study of tumor-infiltrating lymphocytes in primary liver carcinoma. TCRdb reanalysed the multiplex PCR reads using MiXCR and keeps one entry per CDR3 protein. Seen here are around 80,000 distinct CDR3 sequences, 69% observed once, and the top ten hold roughly 28%. Sequencing used tumor-adjacent normal liver tissue. These receptors all come from a man in his forties with primary liver carcinoma and hepatitis B virus infection. Each CDR3 is given with its conserved first and last residue. Fields, in order: D gene, J gene, V gene, clone size, CDR3 protein, CDR3 DNA. D genes are given only for firm matches. Some rows have no size entry. The others give once, few or many, or a class for an expanded clone.

>NA|TRBJ2-3|TRBV7-9|NA
CASISGTEAMADTQYF
TGTGCCAGCATTTCTGGGACCGAGGCGATGGCAGATACGCAGTATTTT
>NA|TRBJ2-1|TRBV29-1|NA
CSANLIAANSYDEQFF
TGCAGCGCCAATCTAATAGCGGCCAACTCCTACGATGAGCAGTTCTTC
>NA|TRBJ2-3|TRBV4-1|NA
CASSGNTDMQYF
TGCGCCAGCAGTGGAAACACAGATATGCAGTATTTT
>NA|TRBJ2-1|TRBV11-2|NA
CVSNFSGVFYNEQFF
TGTGTCAGCAACTTTTCAGGGGTATTCTACAATGAGCAGTTCTTT
>NA|TRBJ1-2|TRBV11-2|NA
CASNLAQSGYGYAF
TGTGCCAGCAACTTAGCGCAGTCGGGATATGGCTACGCCTTC
>TRBD2|TRBJ2-1|TRBV10-3|NA
CAIRGLAGDEQFF
TGTGCCATCAGGGGACTAGCGGGGGATGAGCAGTTCTTC
>NA|TRBJ2-1|TRBV11-2|NA
CASSPSRASAYNERSF
TGTGCCAGCAGCCCATCGAGGGCTAGCGCATACAATGAGCGGTCCTTC
>NA|TRBJ2-1|TRBV5-6|NA
CASSRDASYIEQFF
TGCGCCAGCAGCAGGGACGCGTCCTACATTGAGCAGTTCTTC
>TRBD1|TRBJ2-7|TRBV10-2|few
CASLQAGGEQYF
TGCGCCAGCTTGCAAGCAGGGGGCGAACAGTACTTC
>NA|TRBJ2-1|TRBV29-1|NA
CSAHAGGNEQFF
TGCAGCGCCCACGCGGGCGGGAATGAGCAGTTCTTC
>NA|TRBJ2-1|TRBV6-5|NA
CASSSLIGSYNEQFF
TGTGCCAGCAGTTCTCTGATAGGGTCCTACAATGAGCAGTTCTTC
>TRBD2|TRBJ2-1|TRBV5-1|many
CASSWGLVSYNEQFF
TGCGCCAGCAGCTGGGGACTAGTATCCTACAATGAGCAGTTCTTC
>TRBD1|TRBJ1-2|TRBV6-2/TRBV6-3|NA
CVTADRDNYGYTF
TGTGTCACGGCAGACAGGGATAACTATGGCTACACCTTC
>TRBD1|TRBJ2-2|TRBV7-3|once
CASSPHSGGGTGELFF
TGTGCCAGCAGCCCTCACTCAGGGGGCGGAACCGGGGAGCTGTTTTTT
>TRBD2|TRBJ2-1|TRBV6-1|many
CASSEQVAGWDEQFF
TGTGCCAGCAGTGAACAGGTAGCGGGGTGGGATGAGCAGTTCTTC
>TRBD1|TRBJ1-3|TRBV29-1|NA
CSVLTGTTVNTIYF
TGCAGCGTGTTGACAGGGACGACCGTAAACACCATATATTTC
>NA|TRBJ1-1|TRBV5-6|few
CASSFQGLNTEAFF
TGTGCCAGCAGCTTTCAGGGGTTAAACACTGAAGCTTTCTTT
>NA|TRBJ1-2|TRBV6-5|many
CASSPTRGVNYGYTF
TGTGCCAGCAGCCCGACCCGGGGGGTTAACTATGGCTACACCTTC
>NA|TRBJ1-2|TRBV11-2|once
CASSLFGEDYTF
TGTGCCAGCAGCCTTTTCGGGGAAGACTACACTTTC
>NA|TRBJ2-5|TRBV6-1|NA
CASRSESDCQETQYF
TGTGCCAGCAGGTCAGAATCGGACTGCCAAGAGACCCAGTACTTC
>TRBD1|TRBJ2-1|TRBV6-1|NA
CASGDRTSYNEQFF
TGTGCCAGCGGGGACAGGACGTCCTACAATGAGCAGTTCTTC
>TRBD2|TRBJ2-1|TRBV10-2|NA
CASSDLAGGRFYNKQFF
TGCGCCAGCAGCGATCTAGCGGGAGGGAGGTTTTACAATAAGCAGTTCTTC
>NA|TRBJ1-2|TRBV4-2|NA
CASSSRQVPGHFWGYTF
TGTGCCAGCAGCTCGCGACAAGTCCCGGGACATTTCTGGGGCTACACCTTC
>TRBD1|TRBJ1-1|TRBV28|NA
CATSARRGQFTEALF
TGTGCCACCAGTGCTCGGAGGGGGCAGTTTACTGAAGCTCTCTTT
>NA|TRBJ2-2|TRBV6-5|once
CVSSYLPGTVELFF
TGTGTCAGCAGTTACTTACCGGGCACCGTGGAGCTGTTTTTT
>NA|TRBJ2-5|TRBV5-6|many
CASSLGWGVAETQYF
TGTGCCAGCAGCTTGGGATGGGGGGTAGCGGAGACCCAGTACTTC
>TRBD1|TRBJ2-7|TRBV28|NA
CAVALTSGQGCNEQYF
TGTGCCGTCGCGTTGACCTCGGGACAGGGTTGTAACGAGCAGTACTTC
>TRBD1|TRBJ1-5|TRBV2|NA
CASGRDSNQTQHF
TGTGCCAGCGGCCGGGACAGCAATCAGACCCAGCATTTT
>NA|TRBJ2-3|TRBV2|NA
CASSFEDAQCF
TGTGCCAGCAGTTTCGAAGATGCGCAGTGTTTT
>NA|TRBJ1-2|TRBV29-1|NA
CSVGPTTGFGYTF
TGCAGCGTTGGGCCTACTACGGGGTTTGGTTACACCTTC
>TRBD2|TRBJ2-3|TRBV29-1|NA
CSVELLAGADTHYF
TGCAGCGTTGAACTACTAGCGGGAGCGGATACGCACTATTTT
>NA|TRBJ2-1|TRBV12-3/TRBV12-4|NA
CASSLLFGRSYNEQLF
TGTGCCAGCAGTCTTTTGTTCGGACGGTCCTACAATGAGCAGTTATTC
>TRBD2|TRBJ2-5|TRBV28|few
CASSFPGTSGQEAQYF
TGTGCCAGCAGTTTTCCCGGGACTAGCGGACAAGAGGCCCAGTACTTC
>NA|TRBJ2-1|TRBV4-1|medium-sized
CASSQTFGEQFF
TGCGCCAGCAGCCAAACGTTTGGTGAGCAGTTCTTC
>NA|TRBJ2-3|TRBV4-3|once
CASSLDRPDTQYF
TGTGCCAGCAGCCTAGATCGGCCAGATACGCAGTATTTT
>TRBD2|TRBJ2-5|TRBV29-1|NA
CSDEGRLAGGPETQYF
TGCAGCGATGAAGGTCGCCTAGCGGGAGGTCCAGAGACCCAGTACTTC